Included here is one T cell receptor (beta chain) sequence, with context. The antigen this receptor binds is unknown. Per-base qualities were not stored, and no clone one base away is much larger. Per the germline V gene (reference sequence), SEHNR is the CDR1 and FQNEAQ is the CDR2. V lost 4 bases and J lost 8 bases; the stretch between them is 11 bases long. The CDR3 starts with the cysteine, ends with the phenylalanine, and has 12 residues. The DNA shown is the 36-base CDR3, in frame from base 1. This specimen comes from a study of T-cell memory formation after mild COVID-19 (dated by TCRdb to 2020 to 2023). In the study overall: Most TCR sequence clusters were specific to one of the two donors. Two young, previously healthy adult volunteers, one female and one male, were included in the cohort. T-cell clones expanding and contracting after mild COVID-19 in two donors were tracked by longitudinal TCRalpha and TCRbeta repertoire sequencing. What the work shows at the level of the full study, not this receptor alone: The detection of some responding clones in pre-infection memory suggests that pre-existing cross-reactive memory T cells joined the SARS-CoV-2 response. The second-wave clones that peaked on day 37 were not confirmed to be SARS-CoV-2 specific. Only two mild cases were covered in the study, and larger cohorts including severe cases with pre-infection samples were considered necessary. Clones contracting from day 15 to 85 had balanced CD4/CD8 phenotypes, while a second wave expanding from day 15 to 37 was biased towards CD4+. Contracting CD4+ clones turned up mainly in the CM and EM memory subsets, whereas EMRA was where CD8+ clones were enriched.

PBMCs were isolated by Ficoll-Paque density gradient centrifugation. TCRdb records Illumina NovaSeq 6000 as the sequencer. TCRalpha and TCRbeta cDNA libraries were constructed by 5'RACE with constant-segment primers, with sample barcodes and unique molecular identifiers being introduced. RNA was extracted from every sample with Trizol reagent. Library amplification was performed in two PCR steps, and a second sample barcode and Illumina TruSeq adapters were introduced in the second step. The libraries were sequenced on an Illumina NovaSeq using 2 x 150 bp paired-end reads. Under the source paper's analysis protocol: With migec v1.2.7, reads were demultiplexed and then collapsed into UMI-guided consensus sequences. Using mixcr v2.1.11, the UMI consensuses were aligned to TRA and TRB V and J templates and assembled into clonotypes. A clonotype was counted as expanded or contracted only if both edgeR and NoisET called the change significant, with noise models trained on biological replicates. For edgeR calls, the thresholds were a false discovery rate-adjusted p below 0.01 and a log2 fold-change of 1. As an exploratory analysis of dynamics, max-normalized trajectories of the 1000 most abundant clonotypes were examined by PCA with hierarchical clustering. Each responding clone was given a CD4 or CD8 phenotype based on the CD4+ and CD8+ repertoires, which had been sequenced separately. The raw public data were reprocessed by TCRdb itself: fastp quality trimming at Q25, MiXCR clonotype calling, in-frame beta chains only. Rows merge per CDR3 protein into single entries with the most common DNA and genes. TCRdb, not the original authors, processed these V and J calls. The sample includes over 120,000 distinct CDR3 sequences, with roughly a fifth observed a single time. The ten most abundant clones make up around 2% of the sample.

The TCR sequence derives from an adult woman who had mild COVID-19 (a few samples of this study predate the infection). The sample titles of this study are shuffled in the database, so cell type and time point are left out; the donor was told from shared clones. Recombination joined TRBV7-9 with TRBJ1-2; the D gene is unclear. Sequencing input: PBMCs or a T cell subset sorted from them (not recorded which). The nucleotide sequence is TGTGCCAGCAGCTCCCGCTTGGGGGGCTACACCTTC. This codes for CASSSRLGGYTF. The reference TRBV7-9 and TRBJ1-2 proteins fill in what lies around the CDR3, so the full variable domain reads DTGVSQNPRHKITKRGQNVTFRCDPISEHNRLYWYRQTLGQGPEFLTYFQNEAQLEKSRLLSDRFSAERPKGSFSTLEIQRTEQGDSAMYLCASSSRLGGYTFGSGTRLTVV.